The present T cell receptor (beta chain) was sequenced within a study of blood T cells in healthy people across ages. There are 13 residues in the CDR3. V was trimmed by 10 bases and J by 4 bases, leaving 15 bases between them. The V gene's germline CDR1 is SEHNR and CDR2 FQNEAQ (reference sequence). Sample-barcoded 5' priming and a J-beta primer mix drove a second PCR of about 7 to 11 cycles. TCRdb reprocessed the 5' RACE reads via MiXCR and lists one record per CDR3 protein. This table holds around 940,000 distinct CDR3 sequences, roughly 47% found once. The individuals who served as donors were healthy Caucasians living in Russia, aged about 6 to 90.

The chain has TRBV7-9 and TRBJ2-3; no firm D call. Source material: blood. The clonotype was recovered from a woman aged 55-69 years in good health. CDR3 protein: CATSPYISDTQYF. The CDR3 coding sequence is TGTGCCACCTCCCCTTATATCTCAGATACGCAGTATTTT.